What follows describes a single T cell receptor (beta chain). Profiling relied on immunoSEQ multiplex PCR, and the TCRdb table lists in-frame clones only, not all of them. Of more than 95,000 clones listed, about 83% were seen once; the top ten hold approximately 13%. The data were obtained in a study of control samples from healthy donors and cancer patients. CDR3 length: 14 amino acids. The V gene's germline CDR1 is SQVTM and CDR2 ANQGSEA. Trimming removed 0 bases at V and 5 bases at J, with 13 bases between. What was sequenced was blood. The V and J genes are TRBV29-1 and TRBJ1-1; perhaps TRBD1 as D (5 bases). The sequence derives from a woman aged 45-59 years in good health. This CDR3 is CSVEDPGWTTEAFF. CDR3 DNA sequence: TGCAGCGTTGAAGATCCAGGGTGGACGACTGAAGCTTTCTTT.